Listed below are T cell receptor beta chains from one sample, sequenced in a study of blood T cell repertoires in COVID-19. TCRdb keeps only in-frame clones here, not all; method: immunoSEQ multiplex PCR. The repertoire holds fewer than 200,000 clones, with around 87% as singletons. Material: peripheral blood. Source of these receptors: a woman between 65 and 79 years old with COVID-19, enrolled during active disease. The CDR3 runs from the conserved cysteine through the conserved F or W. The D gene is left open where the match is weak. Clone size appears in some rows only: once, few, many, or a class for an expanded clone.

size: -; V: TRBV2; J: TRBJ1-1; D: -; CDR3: CASRGDMNTEAFF; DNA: TGTGCCAGCAGGGGTGACATGAACACTGAAGCTTTCTTT
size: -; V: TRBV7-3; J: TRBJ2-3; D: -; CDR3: CASSESGRSDTQYF; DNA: TGTGCCAGCAGCGAATCTGGGAGGTCAGATACGCAGTATTTT
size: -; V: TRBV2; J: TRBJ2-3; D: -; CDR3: CASSPGQTTDTQYF; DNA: TGTGCCAGCAGTCCCGGACAGACCACAGATACGCAGTATTTT
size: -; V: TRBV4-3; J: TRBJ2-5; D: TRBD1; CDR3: CASSLQTGTEYQETQYF; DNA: TGCGCCAGCAGCCTGCAAACCGGGACAGAGTACCAAGAGACCCAGTACTTC
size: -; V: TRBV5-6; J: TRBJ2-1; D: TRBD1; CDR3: CASSLWTGGYNEQFF; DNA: TGTGCCAGCAGCTTGTGGACAGGGGGTTACAATGAGCAGTTCTTC
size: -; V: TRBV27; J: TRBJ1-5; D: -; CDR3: CASSLQGRDQPQHF; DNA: TGTGCCAGCAGTTTACAGGGGCGTGATCAGCCCCAGCATTTT
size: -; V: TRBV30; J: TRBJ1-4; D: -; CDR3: CAGGIQEKLFF; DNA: TGTGCCGGCGGGATACAGGAAAAACTGTTTTTT
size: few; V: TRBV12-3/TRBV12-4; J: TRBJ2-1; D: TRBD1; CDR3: CASSSTGNEQFF; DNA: TGTGCCAGCAGTTCGACAGGGAATGAGCAGTTCTTC
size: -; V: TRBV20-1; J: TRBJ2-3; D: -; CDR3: CSASIVGEDAQYF; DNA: TGCAGTGCTAGTATTGTGGGGGAGGACGCGCAGTATTTT
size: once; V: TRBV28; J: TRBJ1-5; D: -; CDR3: CASSSDRINQPQHF; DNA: TGTGCCAGCAGCTCCGACAGGATCAATCAGCCCCAGCATTTT
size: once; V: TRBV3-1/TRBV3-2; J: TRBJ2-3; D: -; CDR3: CASSLDRTDTQYF; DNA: TGTGCCAGCAGCCTTGACAGGACAGATACGCAGTATTTT
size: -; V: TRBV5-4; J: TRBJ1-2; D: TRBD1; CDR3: CASTNRGPNFYGYTF; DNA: TGTGCCAGCACTAACAGGGGCCCCAACTTCTATGGCTACACCTTC
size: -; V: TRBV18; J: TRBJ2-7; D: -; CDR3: CASSLQVSEQYF; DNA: TGTGCCAGCTCACTACAGGTCTCCGAGCAGTACTTC
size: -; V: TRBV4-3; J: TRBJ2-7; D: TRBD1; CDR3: CASSQETGNSYEQYF; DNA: TGCGCCAGCAGCCAAGAGACAGGGAACTCCTACGAGCAGTACTTC
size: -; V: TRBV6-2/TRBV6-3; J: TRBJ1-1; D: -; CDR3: CASSPTQGMNTEAFF; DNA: TGTGCCAGCAGTCCGACACAGGGTATGAACACTGAAGCTTTCTTT
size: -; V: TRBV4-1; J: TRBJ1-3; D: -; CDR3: CASSHPGLSSGNTIYF; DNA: TGCGCCAGCAGCCACCCGGGACTGAGCTCTGGAAACACCATATATTTT
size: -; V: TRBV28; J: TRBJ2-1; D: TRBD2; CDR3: CASSPLADSYNEQFF; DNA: TGTGCCAGCAGCCCGCTAGCGGACTCCTACAATGAGCAGTTCTTC
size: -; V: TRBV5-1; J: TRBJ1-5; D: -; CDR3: CASRGDTNQPQHF; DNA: TGCGCCAGCAGGGGGGACACCAATCAGCCCCAGCATTTT
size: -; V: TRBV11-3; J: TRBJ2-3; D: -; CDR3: CASSLPYGLATSTDTQYF; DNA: TGTGCCAGCAGCTTACCCTATGGTCTAGCGACTAGCACAGATACGCAGTATTTT
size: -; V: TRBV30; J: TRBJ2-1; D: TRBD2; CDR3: CAWSPTSGGHNEQFF; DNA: TGTGCCTGGAGTCCGACTAGCGGGGGGCACAATGAGCAGTTCTTC
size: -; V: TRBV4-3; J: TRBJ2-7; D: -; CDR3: CASSQGLDSYEQYF; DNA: TGCGCCAGCAGCCAAGGACTGGACTCCTACGAGCAGTACTTC
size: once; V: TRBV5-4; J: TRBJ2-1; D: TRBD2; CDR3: CASSSITRFRLAEFYNEQFF; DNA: TGTGCCAGCAGCTCTATAACTAGGTTTCGACTAGCGGAGTTCTACAATGAGCAGTTCTTC
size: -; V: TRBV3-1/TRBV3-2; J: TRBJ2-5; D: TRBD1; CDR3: CASSHGTGYQETQYF; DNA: TGTGCCAGCAGCCATGGGACAGGGTACCAAGAGACCCAGTACTTC
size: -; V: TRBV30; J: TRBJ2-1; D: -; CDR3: CAWSLPSGALVGEQFF; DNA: TGTGCCTGGAGCCTCCCGAGTGGCGCCCTAGTAGGTGAGCAGTTCTTC
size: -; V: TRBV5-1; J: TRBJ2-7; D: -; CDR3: CASSLEVVGPYEQYF; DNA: TGCGCCAGCAGCTTGGAGGTGGTGGGGCCTTACGAGCAGTACTTC
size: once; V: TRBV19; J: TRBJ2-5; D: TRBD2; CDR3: CASSKGLVVETQYF; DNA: TGTGCCAGTAGTAAAGGACTAGTGGTGGAGACCCAGTACTTC
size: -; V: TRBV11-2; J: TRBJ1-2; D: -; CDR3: CASSAVTGNYGYTF; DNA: TGTGCCAGCAGCGCGGTAACAGGGAACTATGGCTACACCTTC
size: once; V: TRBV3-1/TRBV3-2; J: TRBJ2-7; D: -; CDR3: CASSQTAYEQYF; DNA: TGTGCCAGCAGCCAAACAGCCTACGAGCAGTACTTC
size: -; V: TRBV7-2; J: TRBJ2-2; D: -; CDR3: CASSSYTGELFF; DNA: TGTGCCAGCAGCTCCTATACCGGGGAGCTGTTTTTT
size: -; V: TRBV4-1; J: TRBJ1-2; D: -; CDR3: CASSQEVRGYYGYTF; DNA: TGCGCCAGCAGCCAAGAAGTCAGGGGATACTATGGCTACACCTTC
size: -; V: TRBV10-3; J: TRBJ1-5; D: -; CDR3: CAISEGQDSNQPQHF; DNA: TGTGCCATCAGTGAGGGGCAGGATAGCAATCAGCCCCAGCATTTT
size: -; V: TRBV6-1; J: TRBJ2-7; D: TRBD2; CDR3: CASSAATSGSSYEQYF; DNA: TGTGCCAGCAGTGCAGCCACTAGCGGGAGTTCCTACGAGCAGTACTTC
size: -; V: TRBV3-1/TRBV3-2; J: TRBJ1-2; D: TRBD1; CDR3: CASSQDPRDSRGYTF; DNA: TGTGCCAGCAGCCAAGACCCCCGGGACAGCCGTGGCTACACCTTC
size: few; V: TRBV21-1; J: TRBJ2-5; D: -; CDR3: CASSPHPKLTGRETQYF; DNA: TGTGCCAGCAGCCCACATCCTAAGCTGACAGGGCGGGAGACCCAGTACTTC
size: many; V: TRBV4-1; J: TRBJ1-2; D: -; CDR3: CASSDRTEQTYYGYTF; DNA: TGCGCCAGCAGCGATAGGACAGAACAAACCTACTATGGCTACACCTTC
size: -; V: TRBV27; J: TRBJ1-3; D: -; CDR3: CASSLREGNTIYF; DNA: TGTGCCAGCAGTTTACGGGAGGGAAACACCATATATTTT
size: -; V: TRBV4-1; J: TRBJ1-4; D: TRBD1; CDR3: CASSQPGGANEKLFF; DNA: TGCGCCAGCAGCCAACCAGGGGGCGCGAATGAAAAACTGTTTTTT
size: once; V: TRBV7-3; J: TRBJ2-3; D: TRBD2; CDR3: CASSPLGSGRTSTDTQYF; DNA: TGTGCCAGCAGCCCCCTGGGAAGCGGGAGAACTAGCACAGATACGCAGTATTTT
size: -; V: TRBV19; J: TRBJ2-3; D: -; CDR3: CASSISGSTDTQYF; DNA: TGTGCCAGTAGTATCTCGGGTAGCACAGATACGCAGTATTTT
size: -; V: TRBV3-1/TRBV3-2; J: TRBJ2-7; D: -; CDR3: CASSQSRSQYF; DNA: TGTGCCAGCAGCCAATCTAGATCGCAGTACTTC
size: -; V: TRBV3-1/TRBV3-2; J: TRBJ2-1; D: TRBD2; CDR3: CASSQGGSGGKQFF; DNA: TGTGCCAGCAGCCAAGGCGGTAGCGGGGGAAAGCAGTTCTTC
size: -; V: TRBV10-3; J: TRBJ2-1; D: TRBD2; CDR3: CAISAQREVTNEQFF; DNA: TGTGCCATCAGTGCCCAGCGGGAGGTAACTAATGAGCAGTTCTTC
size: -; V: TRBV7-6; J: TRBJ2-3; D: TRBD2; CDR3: CASSVNQRGATDTQYF; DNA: TGTGCCAGCAGCGTAAACCAGCGGGGTGCTACAGATACGCAGTATTTT
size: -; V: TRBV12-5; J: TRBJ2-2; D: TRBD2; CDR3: CASSAGDWTGELFF; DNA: TGTGCTAGTTCGGCGGGAGACTGGACCGGGGAGCTGTTTTTT
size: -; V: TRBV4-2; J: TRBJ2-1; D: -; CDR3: CASSQERGGGVGDNEQFF; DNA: TGTGCCAGCAGCCAAGAACGGGGTGGGGGCGTCGGGGACAATGAGCAGTTCTTC
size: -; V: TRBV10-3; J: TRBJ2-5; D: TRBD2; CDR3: CAIQGLEETQYF; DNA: TGTGCCATCCAAGGACTAGAAGAGACCCAGTACTTC